This TCR beta chain was found in a study of blood T cells in healthy people across ages. Peripheral blood samples of approximately 10 milliliters were drawn from each donor. Each sample provided at least 5 micrograms of extracted total RNA. Regarding this clonotype: Its antigen is currently unknown.

Regarding the study as a whole: Observed TCR beta diversity per million T cells went down as age went up. This fall followed a roughly linear course with age.

Alongside a J-beta primer mix, a sample-barcoded 5' primer served in a second PCR lasting roughly 7 to 11 cycles. Carrying 12 random nucleotides, a template-switch adaptor labeled each individual cDNA molecule. TCRdb called the 5' RACE reads again in MiXCR, with one record for every CDR3 protein. The sample has around 1,800,000 distinct CDR3 sequences, 35% to 50% seen once; the top ten hold about 23%. This CDR3 region has 16 residues. CDR1 is MGHDK and CDR2 is SYGVNS in the germline V gene. V lost 0 bases and J lost 8, with 19 bases in between. V and J are TRBV25-1 and TRBJ1-2, with D unresolved. The sample comprised blood. The source of this sequence is a human donor in good health. CDR3 nucleotide sequence: TGTGCCAGCAGTGAATACGGTGCAGGCAGTCGGAAGGGCTACACCTTC. It yields the protein CASSEYGAGSRKGYTF.